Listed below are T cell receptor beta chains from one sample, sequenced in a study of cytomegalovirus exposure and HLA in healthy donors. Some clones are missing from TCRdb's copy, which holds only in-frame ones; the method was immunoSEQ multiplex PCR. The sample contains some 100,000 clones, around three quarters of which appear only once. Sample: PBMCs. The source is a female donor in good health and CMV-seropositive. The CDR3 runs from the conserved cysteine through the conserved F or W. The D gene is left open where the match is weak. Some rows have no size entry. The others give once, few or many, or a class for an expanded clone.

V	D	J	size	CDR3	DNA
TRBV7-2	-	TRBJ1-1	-	CASSHPGEGEAFF	TGTGCCAGCAGCCACCCAGGGGAGGGTGAAGCTTTCTTT
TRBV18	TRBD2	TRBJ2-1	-	CASSPVAGGLNEQFF	TGTGCCAGCTCGCCCGTAGCGGGGGGGCTCAATGAGCAGTTCTTC
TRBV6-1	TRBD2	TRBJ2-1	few	CASSVLFAGGGNEQFF	TGTGCCAGCAGTGTCCTGTTTGCGGGAGGGGGTAATGAGCAGTTCTTC
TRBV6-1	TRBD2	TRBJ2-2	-	CASSPRAGGPGELFF	TGTGCCAGCAGTCCGAGAGCGGGGGGGCCCGGGGAGCTGTTTTTT
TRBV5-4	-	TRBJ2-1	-	CASSLRANEQFF	TGTGCCAGCAGCTTGCGCGCCAATGAGCAGTTCTTC
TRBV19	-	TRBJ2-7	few	CASSLLTQGEQYF	TGTGCCAGTAGTTTGCTCACCCAGGGCGAGCAGTACTTC
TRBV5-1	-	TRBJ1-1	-	CASRREVNTEAFF	TGCGCCAGCCGAAGGGAGGTGAACACTGAAGCTTTCTTT
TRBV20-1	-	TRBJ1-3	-	CSARRGNTIYF	TGCAGTGCTAGGAGAGGAAACACCATATATTTT
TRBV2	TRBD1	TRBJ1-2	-	CASSPDRGRSSYGYTF	TGTGCCAGCAGTCCGGACAGGGGCCGATCGAGCTATGGCTACACCTTC
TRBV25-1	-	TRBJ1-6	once	CASSEFPTGDNSPLHF	TGTGCCAGCAGTGAATTCCCGACAGGTGACAATTCACCCCTCCACTTT
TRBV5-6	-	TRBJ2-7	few	CASSPLRAPEQYF	TGTGCCAGCAGCCCTCTCCGAGCGCCCGAGCAGTACTTC
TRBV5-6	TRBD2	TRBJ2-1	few	CASSFLAGGHNEQFF	TGTGCCAGCAGCTTCCTAGCGGGAGGGCACAATGAGCAGTTCTTC
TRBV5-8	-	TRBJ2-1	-	CASSFYLSGTRYNEQFF	TGTGCCAGCAGCTTCTACTTATCCGGGACACGGTACAATGAGCAGTTCTTC
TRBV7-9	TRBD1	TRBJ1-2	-	CASSPDRGGGYTF	TGTGCCAGCAGCCCTGACAGGGGCGGGGGCTACACCTTC
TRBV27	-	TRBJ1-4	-	CASRSIATNERLFF	TGTGCCAGCAGGAGCATCGCAACTAATGAAAGACTGTTTTTT
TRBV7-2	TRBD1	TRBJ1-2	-	CASSGQGALGYGYTF	TGTGCCAGTAGCGGACAGGGGGCTCTCGGGTATGGCTACACCTTC
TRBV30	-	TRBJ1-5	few	CAWSRGDGQPQHF	TGTGCCTGGAGTCGCGGGGACGGTCAGCCCCAGCATTTT
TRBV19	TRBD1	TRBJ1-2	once	CASSSSGQGNYGYTF	TGTGCCAGTAGTAGTTCTGGACAGGGGAACTATGGCTACACCTTC
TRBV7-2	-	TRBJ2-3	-	CASSLAPSLSDTQYF	TGTGCCAGCAGCTTAGCGCCTAGTCTCTCAGATACGCAGTATTTT
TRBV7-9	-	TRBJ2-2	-	CSSSFWAGNTGELFF	TGTTCCAGCAGTTTTTGGGCGGGGAACACCGGGGAGCTGTTTTTT
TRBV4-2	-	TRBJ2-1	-	CASSHGTAAAEQFF	TGTGCCAGCAGCCACGGAACAGCGGCCGCTGAGCAGTTCTTC
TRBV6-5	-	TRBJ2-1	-	CASTDASGYNEQFF	TGTGCCAGCACAGACGCTTCGGGCTACAATGAGCAGTTCTTC
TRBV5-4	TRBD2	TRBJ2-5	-	CASSSGGLAGHQETQYF	TGTGCCAGCAGCTCGGGGGGACTAGCGGGACACCAAGAGACCCAGTACTTC
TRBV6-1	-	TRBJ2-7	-	CASSEARWGQTYEQYF	TGTGCCAGCAGTGAAGCGCGTTGGGGACAAACCTACGAGCAGTACTTC
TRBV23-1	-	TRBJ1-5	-	CASGWTRQTLFNQPQHF	TGCGCCAGCGGCTGGACCCGACAGACCCTATTCAATCAGCCCCAGCATTTT
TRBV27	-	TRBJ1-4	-	CASSPLSPSNEKLFF	TGTGCCAGCAGCCCCCTCTCCCCGAGTAATGAAAAACTGTTTTTT
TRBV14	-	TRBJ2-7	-	CASSLQQGSYEQYF	TGTGCCAGCAGCCTCCAACAGGGCTCCTACGAGCAGTACTTC
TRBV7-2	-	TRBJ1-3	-	CASSLDLTGSGNTIYF	TGTGCCAGCAGCTTAGACTTGACAGGCTCTGGAAACACCATATATTTT
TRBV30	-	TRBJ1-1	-	CAWNPAGVAEAFF	TGTGCCTGGAACCCGGCAGGGGTTGCTGAAGCTTTCTTT
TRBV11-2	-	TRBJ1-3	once	CASSLDRGAHGNTIYF	TGTGCCAGCAGCTTAGATCGGGGGGCGCACGGAAACACCATATATTTT
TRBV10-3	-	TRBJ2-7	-	CAISGVLTDEQYF	TGTGCCATCTCCGGGGTCCTCACGGACGAGCAGTACTTC
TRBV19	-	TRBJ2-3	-	CASSTSAGTSTDTQYF	-
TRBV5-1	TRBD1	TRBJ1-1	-	CASSRGGQATLNTEAFF	TGCGCCAGCAGCCGGGGTGGACAGGCGACCCTGAACACTGAAGCTTTCTTT
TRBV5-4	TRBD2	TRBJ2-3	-	CASRAWTSVSSTDTQYF	TGTGCCAGCAGAGCCTGGACTAGCGTATCTAGCACAGATACGCAGTATTTT
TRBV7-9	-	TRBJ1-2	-	CASTLEGEGAVGGYTF	TGTGCCAGCACCCTAGAGGGCGAGGGAGCAGTAGGTGGCTACACCTTC
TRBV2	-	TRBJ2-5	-	CASSEGGLQTQYF	TGTGCCAGCAGTGAAGGGGGGCTTCAGACCCAGTACTTC
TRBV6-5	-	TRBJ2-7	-	CASSGTAYEQYF	TGTGCCAGCTCAGGAACAGCCTACGAGCAGTACTTC
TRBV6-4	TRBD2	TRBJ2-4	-	CASWGGNSQYF	TGTGCCTCCTGGGGGGGGAACAGTCAGTACTTC
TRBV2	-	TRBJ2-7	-	CASSAGYSYEQYF	TGTGCCAGCAGTGCAGGCTACTCCTACGAGCAGTACTTC
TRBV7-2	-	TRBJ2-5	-	CASSLGRGGVETQYF	TGTGCCAGCAGCTTAGGACGCGGAGGAGTGGAGACCCAGTACTTC
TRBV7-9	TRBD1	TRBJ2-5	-	CASSDRDRGHQETQYF	TGTGCCAGCAGCGACCGGGACAGGGGGCATCAAGAGACCCAGTACTTC
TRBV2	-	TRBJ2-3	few	CASRRGNQGTDTQYF	TGTGCCAGCAGGAGGGGAAATCAGGGGACAGATACGCAGTATTTT
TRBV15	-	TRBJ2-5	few	CATSRAVLAQETQYF	TGTGCCACCAGCAGAGCCGTTCTAGCGCAAGAGACCCAGTACTTC
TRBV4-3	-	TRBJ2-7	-	CASSQESQGITQQYF	TGCGCCAGCAGCCAAGAGTCCCAGGGAATTACGCAGCAGTACTTC
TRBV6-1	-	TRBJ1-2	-	CASSPAGVNYGYTF	TGTGCCAGCAGTCCCGCCGGAGTTAACTATGGCTACACCTTC
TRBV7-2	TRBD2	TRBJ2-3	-	CASSSNSGGSTDTQYF	TGTGCCAGCAGCTCGAATAGCGGGGGAAGCACAGATACGCAGTATTTT
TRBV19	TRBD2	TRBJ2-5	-	CASSINLGTRGGTQYF	TGTGCCAGTAGTATAAATCTCGGGACTAGAGGCGGGACCCAGTACTTC
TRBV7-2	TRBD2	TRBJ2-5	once	CASSPPGVAGGEQYF	TGTGCCAGCAGCCCCCCCGGGGTAGCGGGAGGGGAGCAGTACTTC
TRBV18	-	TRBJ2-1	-	CASRTRSYNEQFF	TGTGCCAGTCGGACACGCTCCTACAATGAGCAGTTCTTC
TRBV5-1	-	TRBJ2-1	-	CASSLGGQRRNEQFF	TGCGCCAGCAGCTTGGGTGGCCAGCGGCGGAATGAGCAGTTCTTC
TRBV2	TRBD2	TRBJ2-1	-	CASSLRLAPYNEQFF	TGTGCCAGCAGTCTCCGACTAGCGCCCTACAATGAGCAGTTCTTC
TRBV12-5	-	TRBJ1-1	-	CASGLVGQTNTEAFF	TGTGCTAGTGGTTTGGTCGGACAGACTAACACTGAAGCTTTCTTT